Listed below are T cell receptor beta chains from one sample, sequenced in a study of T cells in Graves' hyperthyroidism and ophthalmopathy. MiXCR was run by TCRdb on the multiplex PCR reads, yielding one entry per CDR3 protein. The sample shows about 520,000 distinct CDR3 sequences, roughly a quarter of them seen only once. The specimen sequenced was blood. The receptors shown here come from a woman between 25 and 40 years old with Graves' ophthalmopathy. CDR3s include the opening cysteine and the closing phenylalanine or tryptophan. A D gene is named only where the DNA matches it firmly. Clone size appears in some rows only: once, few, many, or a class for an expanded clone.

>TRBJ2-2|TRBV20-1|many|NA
TGCAGTGCTAGAGACCAGGGTCAGGGCGACACCGGGGAGCTGTTTTTT
CSARDQGQGDTGELFF
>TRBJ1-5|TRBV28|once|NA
TGTGCCAGCAGCTACCACAGGGAAGTCCAGCCCCAGCATTTT
CASSYHREVQPQHF
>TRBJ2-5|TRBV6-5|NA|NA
TGTGCCAGCAGTTACCCGGCCGGGACACAGGAGACCCAGTACTTC
CASSYPAGTQETQYF
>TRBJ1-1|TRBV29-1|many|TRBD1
TGCAGCGTTGATAAGTTCAGGGGGCAGGCCACTCACACTGAAGCTTTCTTT
CSVDKFRGQATHTEAFF
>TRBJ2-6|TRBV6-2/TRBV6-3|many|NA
TGTGCCAGCAGTTACGCGGCAGGCAACTCTGGGGCCAACGTCCTGACTTTC
CASSYAAGNSGANVLTF
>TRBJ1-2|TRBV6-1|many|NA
TGTGCCAGCAGTGAAGCAGGGGGTCGCGGCTACACCTTC
CASSEAGGRGYTF
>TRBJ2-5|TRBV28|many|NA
TGTGCCAGCAGTCCTGGGGGGTTGTGGGAGACCCAGTACTTC
CASSPGGLWETQYF
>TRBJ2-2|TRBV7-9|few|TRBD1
TGTGCCGGGACAGGGAGCACCGGGGAGCTGTTTTTT
CAGTGSTGELFF
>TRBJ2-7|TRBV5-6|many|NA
TGTGCCAGCAGCTGGGGCAGGGGCTTCTACGAGCAGTACTTC
CASSWGRGFYEQYF
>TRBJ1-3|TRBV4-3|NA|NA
TGCGCCAGCAGCCAAGACTCGCTAATCTCTGGAAACACCATATATTTT
CASSQDSLISGNTIYF
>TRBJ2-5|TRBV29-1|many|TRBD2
TGCAGCGTTGCCGCGGGACTAGGCCCACAAGAGACCCAGTACTTC
CSVAAGLGPQETQYF
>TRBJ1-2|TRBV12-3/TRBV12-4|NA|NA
TGTGCCAGCAGTCGATCGATGGATGGCTACACCTTC
CASSRSMDGYTF
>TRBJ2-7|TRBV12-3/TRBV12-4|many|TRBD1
TGTGCCAGCAGCCCCCCAAGACAGGGGCTTTCCTTC
CASSPPRQGLSF
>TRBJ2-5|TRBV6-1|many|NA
TGTGCCAGCAGTGTTGGCGGGGACCGCCAGACCCAGTACTTC
CASSVGGDRQTQYF
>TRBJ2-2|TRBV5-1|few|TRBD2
TGCGCCAGCGAGGACCGGGGGGTGAACACCGGGGAGCTGTTTTTT
CASEDRGVNTGELFF
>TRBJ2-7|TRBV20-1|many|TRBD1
TGCAGTGCCATATACCCGGGACAGGGGCCCTACGAGCAGTACTTC
CSAIYPGQGPYEQYF
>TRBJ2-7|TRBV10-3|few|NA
TGTGCCATCACCGGGCGCCTCGCAGAGGGCGGCGAGCAGTACTTC
CAITGRLAEGGEQYF
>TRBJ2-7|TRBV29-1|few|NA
TGCAGCGTTGTGGGCTACCAGTCCTACGAGCAGTACTTC
CSVVGYQSYEQYF
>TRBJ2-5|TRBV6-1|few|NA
TGTGCCAGCAGCACTCAGGACGGCCAAGAGACCCAGTACTTC
CASSTQDGQETQYF
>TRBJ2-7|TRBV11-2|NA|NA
TGTGCCAGCAGCCCCACGGACAACCCCTACGAGCAGTACTTC
CASSPTDNPYEQYF
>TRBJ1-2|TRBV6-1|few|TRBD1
TGTGCCAGCGGATCGGGACAGAAGGGCTATGGCTACACCTTC
CASGSGQKGYGYTF
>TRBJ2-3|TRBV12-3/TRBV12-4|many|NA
TGTGCCAGCAGCCAGGTGACAGATACGCAGTATTTT
CASSQVTDTQYF
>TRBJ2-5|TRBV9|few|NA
TGTGCCAGCAGCGACGACTCTTTTAAAGAGACCCAGTACTTC
CASSDDSFKETQYF
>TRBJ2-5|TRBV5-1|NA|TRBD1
TGCGCCAGCAGCCTTACGCCGGGACAGGGGAAGACCCAGTACTTC
CASSLTPGQGKTQYF
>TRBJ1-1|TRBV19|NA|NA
TGTGCCAGTAGAGGAGGGGACGGGAACACTGAAGCTTTCTTT
CASRGGDGNTEAFF
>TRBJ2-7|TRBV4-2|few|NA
TGTGCCAGCAGCCAAGCGGGGCAGTCCTACGAGCAGTACTTC
CASSQAGQSYEQYF
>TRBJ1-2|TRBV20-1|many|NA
TGCAGTGCCGCCGACGGGAATGGCTACACCTTC
CSAADGNGYTF
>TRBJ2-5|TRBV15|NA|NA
TGTGCCACCAGCAGCACCCGGGACCAGGGTGGAGAGACCCAGTACTTC
CATSSTRDQGGETQYF
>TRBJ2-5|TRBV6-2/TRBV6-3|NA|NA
TGTGCCAGCAGCGTCAGGGGTGAAGAGACCCAGTACTTC
CASSVRGEETQYF
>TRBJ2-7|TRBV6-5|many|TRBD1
TGTGCCAGCAGTTCTGAGGGACAGGGTATTTACGAGCAGTACTTC
CASSSEGQGIYEQYF
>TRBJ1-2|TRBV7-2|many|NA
TGTGCCAGCAGCTTATCGCCCAGGCTTAAATCTAACTATGGCTACACCTTC
CASSLSPRLKSNYGYTF